This is a list of T cell receptor beta chains from one sample in a study of monozygotic twins with inflammatory bowel disease. TCRdb re-called the 5' RACE reads and catalogs CDR3 proteins one per entry, DNA excluded. In total, the table holds about 330,000 distinct CDR3 sequences. Sequencing was done on a sample of blood. The receptors shown here come from a human donor with ulcerative colitis or Crohn's disease, or a healthy co-twin of an affected twin (not recorded which). CDR3s include the opening cysteine and the closing phenylalanine or tryptophan. The order of the fields is J gene, V gene, CDR3 protein.

TRBJ1-2 TRBV5-1 CASSLDRQGDGYTF
TRBJ2-1 TRBV4-2 CASSQREGTSANEQFF
TRBJ1-1 TRBV19 CASSIEGRVPMNTEAFF
TRBJ1-1 TRBV20-1 CSARDLKGGDTEAFF
TRBJ1-5 TRBV7-2 CASRPGQGGGPQHF
TRBJ2-1 TRBV3-1 CASSRARAGEQFF
TRBJ2-3 TRBV9 CASSVSGATDTQYF
TRBJ2-3 TRBV7-2 CASSPDLAPGTDTQYF
TRBJ2-2 TRBV20-1 CSAPASGVGTGELFF
TRBJ2-2 TRBV11-2 CASRYRQGVTNTGELFF
TRBJ1-1 TRBV19 CASRPNRENTEAFF
TRBJ2-1 TRBV7-9 CASSLIGAGGFYNEQFF
TRBJ1-2 TRBV4-3 CASSQGTGDYGYTF
TRBJ2-2 TRBV20-1 CSARQPREGTGSVTGELFF
TRBJ1-2 TRBV20-1 CSASRDSYGYTF
TRBJ2-7 TRBV20-1 CSTKTLGTSHEQYF
TRBJ2-3 TRBV5-1 CASSAGDGQVGPDTQYF
TRBJ1-4 TRBV5-1 CASSSDGQTNEKLFF
TRBJ1-4 TRBV7-2 CASRLQGNPNEKLFF
TRBJ2-7 TRBV3-1 CASSRRDRGSPEQYF
TRBJ2-7 TRBV5-5 CASSQTDVNEQYF
TRBJ1-1 TRBV12-3/TRBV12-4 CASSLREEAFF
TRBJ2-7 TRBV20-1 CSADGRWKQGDEQYF
TRBJ2-1 TRBV15 CATRPDEVHEQFF
TRBJ2-1 TRBV5-1 CASRTLAGGSRDEQFF
TRBJ1-3 TRBV28 CASSPFQGARGNTIYF
TRBJ1-1 TRBV5-1 CASSLNTEAFF